This T cell receptor beta chain was obtained from a study of identical twins. TCRdb recomputed calls from the 5' RACE reads with MiXCR, one row per CDR3 protein. The table includes 200,000 to 250,000 distinct CDR3 sequences, approximately 12% detected once. The CDR3 sequence is 12 residues long. CDR1 is SQVTM and CDR2 is ANQGSEA in the germline V gene. V was cut by 4 bases and J by 1 base, with 8 bases left in between. Notes on the study in general: Modeled out-of-frame TCR alpha sharing in monozygotic twins fell below observed levels. Insertion counts were lower in abundant cord blood beta clonotypes, a trend that memory repertoires did not show.

This clonotype was counted many times. Its antigen is currently unknown. This same sample was also taken into another study, of yellow fever vaccine responses in identical twins.

V and J are TRBV29-1 and TRBJ2-7; D possibly corresponds to TRBD1 (6 bases). Material: memory (CD45RO+) T cells sorted from blood. This sequence originates from a woman aged 18-29 years in good health. The chain's CDR3 is CSVGGGSYEQYF. The CDR3 coding sequence is TGCAGCGTTGGAGGGGGTTCCTACGAGCAGTACTTC.